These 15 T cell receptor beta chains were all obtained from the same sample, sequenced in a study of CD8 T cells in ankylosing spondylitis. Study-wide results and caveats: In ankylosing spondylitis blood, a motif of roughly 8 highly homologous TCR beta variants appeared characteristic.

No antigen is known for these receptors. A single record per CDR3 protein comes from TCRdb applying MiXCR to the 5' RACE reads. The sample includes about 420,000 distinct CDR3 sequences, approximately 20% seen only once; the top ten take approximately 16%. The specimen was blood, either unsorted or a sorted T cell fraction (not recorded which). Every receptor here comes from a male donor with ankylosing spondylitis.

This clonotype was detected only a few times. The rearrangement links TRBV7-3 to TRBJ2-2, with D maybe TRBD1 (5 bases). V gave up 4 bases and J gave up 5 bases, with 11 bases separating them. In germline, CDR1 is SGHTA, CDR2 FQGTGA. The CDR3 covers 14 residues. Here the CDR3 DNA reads TGTGCCAGCAGCTCCTCGACAGTAACCGGGGAGCTGTTTTTT. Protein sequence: CASSSSTVTGELFF.

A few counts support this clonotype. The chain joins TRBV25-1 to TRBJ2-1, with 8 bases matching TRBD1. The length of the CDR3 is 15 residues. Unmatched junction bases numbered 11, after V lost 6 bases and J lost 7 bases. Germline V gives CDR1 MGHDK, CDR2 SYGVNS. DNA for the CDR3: TGTGCCAGCAGAAGACCGGGACAGGTAGATAATGAGCAGTTCTTC. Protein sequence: CASRRPGQVDNEQFF.

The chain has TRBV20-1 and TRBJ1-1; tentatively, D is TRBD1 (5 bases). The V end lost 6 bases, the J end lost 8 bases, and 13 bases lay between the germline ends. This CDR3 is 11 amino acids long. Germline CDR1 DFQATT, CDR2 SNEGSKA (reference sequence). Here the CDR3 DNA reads TGCAGTGCCCGTGGTTGGGGGGAAGCTTTCTTT. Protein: CSARGWGEAFF.

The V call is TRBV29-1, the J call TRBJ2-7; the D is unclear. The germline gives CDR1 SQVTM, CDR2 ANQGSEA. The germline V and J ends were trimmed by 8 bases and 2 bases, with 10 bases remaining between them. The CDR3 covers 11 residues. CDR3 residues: CSPPAPYEQYF. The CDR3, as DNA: TGCAGCCCGCCTGCCCCCTACGAGCAGTACTTC.

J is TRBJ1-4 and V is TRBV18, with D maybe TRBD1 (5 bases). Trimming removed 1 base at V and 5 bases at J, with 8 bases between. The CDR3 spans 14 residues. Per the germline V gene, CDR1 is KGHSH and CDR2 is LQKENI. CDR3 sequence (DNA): TGTGCCAGCTCACCACGGGGGGAGAATGAAAAACTGTTTTTT. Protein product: CASSPRGENEKLFF.

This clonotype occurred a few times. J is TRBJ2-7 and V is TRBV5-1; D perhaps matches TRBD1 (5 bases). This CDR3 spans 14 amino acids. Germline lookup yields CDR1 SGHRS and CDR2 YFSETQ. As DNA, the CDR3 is TGCGCTACCCGTCCGGTCCTCCAGGGCTACGAGCAGTACTTC. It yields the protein CATRPVLQGYEQYF.

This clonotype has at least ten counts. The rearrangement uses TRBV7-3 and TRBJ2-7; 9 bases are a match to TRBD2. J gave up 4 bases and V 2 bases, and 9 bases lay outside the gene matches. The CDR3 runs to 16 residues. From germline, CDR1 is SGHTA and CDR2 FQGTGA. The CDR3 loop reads CASSLEGASGTYEQYF. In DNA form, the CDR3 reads TGTGCCAGCAGCTTAGAAGGGGCTAGCGGGACTTACGAGCAGTACTTC.

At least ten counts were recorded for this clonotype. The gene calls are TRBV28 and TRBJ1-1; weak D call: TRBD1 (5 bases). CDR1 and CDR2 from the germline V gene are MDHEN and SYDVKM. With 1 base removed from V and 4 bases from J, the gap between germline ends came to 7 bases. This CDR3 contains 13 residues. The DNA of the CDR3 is TGTGCCAGCAGTTTATTTGGGGGCACTGAAGCTTTCTTT. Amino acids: CASSLFGGTEAFF.

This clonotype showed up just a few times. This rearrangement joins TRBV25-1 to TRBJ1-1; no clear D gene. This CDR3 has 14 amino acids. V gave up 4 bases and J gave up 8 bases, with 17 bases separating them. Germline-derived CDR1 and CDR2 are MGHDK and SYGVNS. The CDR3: CASSVSRRPAEAFF. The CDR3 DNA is TGTGCCAGCAGTGTATCGCGGAGGCCCGCAGAAGCTTTCTTT.

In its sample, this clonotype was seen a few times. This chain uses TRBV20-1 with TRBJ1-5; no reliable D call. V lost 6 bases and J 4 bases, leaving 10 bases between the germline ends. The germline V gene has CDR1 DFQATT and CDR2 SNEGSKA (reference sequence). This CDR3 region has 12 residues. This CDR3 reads CSAPLRNQPQHF. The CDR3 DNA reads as TGCAGTGCACCTCTAAGGAATCAGCCCCAGCATTTT.

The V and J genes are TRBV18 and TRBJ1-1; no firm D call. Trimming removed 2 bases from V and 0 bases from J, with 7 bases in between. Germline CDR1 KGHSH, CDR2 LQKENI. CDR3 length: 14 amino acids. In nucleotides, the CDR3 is TGTGCCAGCTCACCAGTTTGGATGAACACTGAAGCTTTCTTT. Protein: CASSPVWMNTEAFF.

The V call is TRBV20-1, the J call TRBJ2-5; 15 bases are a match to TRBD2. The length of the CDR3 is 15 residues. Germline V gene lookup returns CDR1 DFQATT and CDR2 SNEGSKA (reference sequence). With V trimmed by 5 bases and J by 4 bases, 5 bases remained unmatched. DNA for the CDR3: TGCAGTGCTCCCGGACTAGCGGGAGGGCCAGAGACCCAGTACTTC. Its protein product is CSAPGLAGGPETQYF.

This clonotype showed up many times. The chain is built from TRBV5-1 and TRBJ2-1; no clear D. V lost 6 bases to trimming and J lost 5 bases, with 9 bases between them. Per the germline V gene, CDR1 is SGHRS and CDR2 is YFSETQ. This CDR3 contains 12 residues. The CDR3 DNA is TGCGCCAGCACGATGACCCACAATGAGCAGTTCTTC. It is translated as CASTMTHNEQFF.

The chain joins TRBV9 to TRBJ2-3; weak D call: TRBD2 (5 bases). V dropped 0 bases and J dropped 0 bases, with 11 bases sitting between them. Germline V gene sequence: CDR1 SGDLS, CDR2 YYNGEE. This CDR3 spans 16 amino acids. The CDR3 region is CASSVGNQRSTDTQYF. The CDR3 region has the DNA TGTGCCAGCAGCGTAGGAAACCAGCGGAGCACAGATACGCAGTATTTT.

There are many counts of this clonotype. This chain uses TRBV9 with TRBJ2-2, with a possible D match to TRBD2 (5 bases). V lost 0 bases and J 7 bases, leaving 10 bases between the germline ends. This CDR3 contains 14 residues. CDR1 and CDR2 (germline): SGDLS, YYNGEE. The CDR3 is CASSVGGDNGELFF. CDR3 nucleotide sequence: TGTGCCAGCAGCGTAGGGGGAGACAACGGGGAGCTGTTTTTT.